This TCR beta chain came from a study of blood T cell repertoires in COVID-19. Study as a whole: In each case, the material was cDNA or gDNA derived from T cells, B-cell-depleted T cells, or PBMCs.

Generated by immunoSEQ multiplex PCR, the TCRdb table keeps only in-frame clones and is missing some. The sample yields about 260,000 clones, 85% to 90% seen once. The CDR3 extends over 16 amino acids. Germline CDR1 and CDR2: MGHRA and YSYEKL. Between the trimmed V and J ends, which lost 1 base and 2 bases, there was a span of 13 bases. This clone is a singleton in its sample. Sequencing input: peripheral blood. The TCR originated in a woman between 40 and 50 years old who had recovered from COVID-19. This chain connects TRBV4-1 to TRBJ2-3, with D possibly TRBD2 on 5 matching bases. The CDR3 reads CASSQGPGTYTDTQYF. CDR3 nucleotides: TGCGCCAGCAGCCAAGGCCCGGGAACATACACAGATACGCAGTATTTT.